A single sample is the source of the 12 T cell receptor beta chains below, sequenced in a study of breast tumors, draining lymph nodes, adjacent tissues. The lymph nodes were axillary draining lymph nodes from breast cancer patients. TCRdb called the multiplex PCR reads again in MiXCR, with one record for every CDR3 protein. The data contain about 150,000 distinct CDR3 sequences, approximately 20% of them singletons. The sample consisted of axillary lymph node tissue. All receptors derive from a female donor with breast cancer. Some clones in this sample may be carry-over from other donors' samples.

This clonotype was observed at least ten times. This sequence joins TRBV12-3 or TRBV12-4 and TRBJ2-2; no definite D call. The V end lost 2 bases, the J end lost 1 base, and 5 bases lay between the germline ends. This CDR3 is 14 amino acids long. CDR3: CASSLSLNTGELFF. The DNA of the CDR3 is TGTGCCAGCAGTTTAAGTCTGAACACCGGGGAGCTGTTTTTT.

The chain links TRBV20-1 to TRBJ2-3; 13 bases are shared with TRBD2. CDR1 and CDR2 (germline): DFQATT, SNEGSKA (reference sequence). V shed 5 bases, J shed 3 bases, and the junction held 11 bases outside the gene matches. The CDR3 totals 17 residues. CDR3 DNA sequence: TGCAGTGCTTCCCGGACTAGCGGGAGCCTGGTAACAGATACGCAGTATTTT. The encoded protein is CSASRTSGSLVTDTQYF.

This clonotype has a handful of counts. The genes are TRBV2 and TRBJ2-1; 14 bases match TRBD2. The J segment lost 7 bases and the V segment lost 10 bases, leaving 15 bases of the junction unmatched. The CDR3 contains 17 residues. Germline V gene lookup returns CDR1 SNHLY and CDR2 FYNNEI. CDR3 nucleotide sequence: TGTGCCATACCGGGACTAGCGGGAGTCAACACCGGGAATGAGCAGTTCTTC. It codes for CAIPGLAGVNTGNEQFF. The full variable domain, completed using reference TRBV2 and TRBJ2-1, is EPEVTQTPSHQVTQMGQEVILRCVPISNHLYFYWYRQILGQKVEFLVSFYNNEISEKSEIFDDQFSVERPDGSNFTLKIRSTKLEDSAMYFCAIPGLAGVNTGNEQFFGPGTRLTVL.

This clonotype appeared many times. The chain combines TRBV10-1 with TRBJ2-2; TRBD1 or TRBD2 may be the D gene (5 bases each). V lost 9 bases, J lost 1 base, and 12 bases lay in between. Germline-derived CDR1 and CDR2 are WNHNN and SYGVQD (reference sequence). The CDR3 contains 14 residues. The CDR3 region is CASRRDQNTGELFF. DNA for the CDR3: TGCGCCAGTAGACGGGACCAGAACACCGGGGAGCTGTTTTTT.

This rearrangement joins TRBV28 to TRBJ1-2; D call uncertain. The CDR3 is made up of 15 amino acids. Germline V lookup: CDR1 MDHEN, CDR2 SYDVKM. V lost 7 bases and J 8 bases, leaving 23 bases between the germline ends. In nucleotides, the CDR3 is TGTGCCAGCAAGGTCGGGATCTTAATTGCGCCCGGCTACACCTTC. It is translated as CASKVGILIAPGYTF.

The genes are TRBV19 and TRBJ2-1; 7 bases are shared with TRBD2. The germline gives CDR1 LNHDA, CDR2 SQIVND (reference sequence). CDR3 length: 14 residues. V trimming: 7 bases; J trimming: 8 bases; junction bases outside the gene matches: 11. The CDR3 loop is CASKPLAENDEQFF. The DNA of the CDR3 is TGTGCCAGTAAACCGCTAGCGGAAAACGATGAGCAGTTCTTC.

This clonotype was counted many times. The CDR3 reads CATRIAGGSSYEQYF. The CDR3 DNA reads TGTGCCACCCGTATAGCGGGAGGGTCCTCCTACGAGCAGTACTTC. The chain is built from TRBV19 and TRBJ2-7, with 11 bases matching TRBD2. V gave up 10 bases and J gave up 0 bases; unmatched junction bases: 8. From germline, CDR1 is LNHDA and CDR2 SQIVND (reference sequence). This CDR3 has 15 residues.

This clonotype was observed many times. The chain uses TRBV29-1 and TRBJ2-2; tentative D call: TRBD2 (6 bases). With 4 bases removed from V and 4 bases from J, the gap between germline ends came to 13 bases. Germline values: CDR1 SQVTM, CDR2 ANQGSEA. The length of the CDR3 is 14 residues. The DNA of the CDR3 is TGCAGCGTTGGGCGGGAAGGGCGCACCGGGGAGCTGTTTTTT. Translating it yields CSVGREGRTGELFF.

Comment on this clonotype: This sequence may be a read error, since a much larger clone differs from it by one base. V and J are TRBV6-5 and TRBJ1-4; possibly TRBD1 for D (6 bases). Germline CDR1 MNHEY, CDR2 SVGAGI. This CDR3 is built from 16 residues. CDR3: CVSSYSFQGSNEKLFF. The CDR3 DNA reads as TGTGTCAGCAGTTACTCTTTCCAGGGGTCCAATGAAAAACTGTTTTTT.

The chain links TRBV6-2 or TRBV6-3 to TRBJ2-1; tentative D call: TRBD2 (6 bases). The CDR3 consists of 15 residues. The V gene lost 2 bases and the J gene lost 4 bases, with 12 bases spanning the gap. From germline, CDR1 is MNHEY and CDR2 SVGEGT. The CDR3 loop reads CASSYPPSEYNEQFF. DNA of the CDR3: TGTGCCAGCAGTTACCCACCTAGCGAATACAATGAGCAGTTCTTC.

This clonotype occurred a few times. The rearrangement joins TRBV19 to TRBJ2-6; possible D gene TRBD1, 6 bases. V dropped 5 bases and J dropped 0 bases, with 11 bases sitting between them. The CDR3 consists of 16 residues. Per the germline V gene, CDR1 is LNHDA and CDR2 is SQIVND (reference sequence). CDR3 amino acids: CASSLDSLSGANVLTF. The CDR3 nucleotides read TGTGCCAGTAGTCTGGACAGCCTCTCTGGGGCCAACGTCCTGACTTTC.

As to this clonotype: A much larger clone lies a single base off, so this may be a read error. CDR3 nucleotide sequence: TGTGCCGGCAGTTACTCTGCAGCTAACTATGGCTACACCTTC. Translation: CAGSYSAANYGYTF. The J gene is TRBJ1-2, the V gene TRBV6-2 or TRBV6-3; D not certain. Germline values: CDR1 MNHEY, CDR2 SVGEGT. The CDR3 length is 14 residues.